This entry concerns a single TCR beta chain. The target antigen is unknown. This sample stems from a study of T cell responses to AZD1222 COVID-19 vaccine. Whole-study results and caveats: Unmutated variant regions are reportedly targeted by nearly half of spike-specific TCRs.

V was trimmed by 4 bases and J by 2 bases, leaving 9 bases between them. Germline V gives CDR1 GTSNPN, CDR2 SVGIG (reference sequence). This CDR3 region has 13 residues. TCRdb's table, derived via immunoSEQ multiplex PCR, lists solely in-frame clones and lacks some. The data contain 200,000 or so clones, approximately 92% of them seen just once; the ten biggest clones take up 10%. The TCR comes from an adult in good health. This chain links TRBV30 with TRBJ1-5, with no clear D. The sequenced sample was peripheral blood, obtained on day 0 of AZD1222 vaccination. CDR3 nucleotide sequence: TGTGCCTGGAAGCAGAGGGGCAATCAGCCCCAGCATTTT. It yields the protein CAWKQRGNQPQHF.